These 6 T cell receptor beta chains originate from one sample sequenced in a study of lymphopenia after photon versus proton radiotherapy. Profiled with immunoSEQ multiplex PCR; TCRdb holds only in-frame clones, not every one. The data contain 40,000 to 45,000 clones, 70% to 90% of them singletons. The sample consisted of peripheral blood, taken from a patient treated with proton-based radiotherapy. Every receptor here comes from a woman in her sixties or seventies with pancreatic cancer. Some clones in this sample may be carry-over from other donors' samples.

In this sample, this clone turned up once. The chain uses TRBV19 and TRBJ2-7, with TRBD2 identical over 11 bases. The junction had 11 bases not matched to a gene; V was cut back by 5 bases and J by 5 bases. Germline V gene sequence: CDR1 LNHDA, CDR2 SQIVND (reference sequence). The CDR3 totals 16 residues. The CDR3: CASSHRPGLAEDEQYF. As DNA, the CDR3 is TGTGCCAGTAGTCATCGCCCGGGACTAGCGGAGGACGAGCAGTACTTC.

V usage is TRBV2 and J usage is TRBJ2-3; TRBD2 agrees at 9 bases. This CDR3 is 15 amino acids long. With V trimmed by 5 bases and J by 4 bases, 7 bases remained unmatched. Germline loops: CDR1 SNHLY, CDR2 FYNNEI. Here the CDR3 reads CASSLAGVLPDTQYF. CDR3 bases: TGTGCCAGCAGTTTAGCGGGAGTCCTCCCAGATACGCAGTATTTT.

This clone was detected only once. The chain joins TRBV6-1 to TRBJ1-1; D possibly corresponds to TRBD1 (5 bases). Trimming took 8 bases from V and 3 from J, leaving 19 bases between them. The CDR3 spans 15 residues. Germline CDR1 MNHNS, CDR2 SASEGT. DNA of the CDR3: TGTGCCAGCTCCCGTAGGGGCCAGGATTACACTGAAGCTTTCTTT. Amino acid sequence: CASSRRGQDYTEAFF.

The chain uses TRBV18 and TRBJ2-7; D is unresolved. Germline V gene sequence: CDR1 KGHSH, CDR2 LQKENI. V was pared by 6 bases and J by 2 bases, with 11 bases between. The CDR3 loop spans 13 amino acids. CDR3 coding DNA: TGTGCCAGCTCCCCCCCGCGGACCTACGAGCAGTACTTC. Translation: CASSPPRTYEQYF.

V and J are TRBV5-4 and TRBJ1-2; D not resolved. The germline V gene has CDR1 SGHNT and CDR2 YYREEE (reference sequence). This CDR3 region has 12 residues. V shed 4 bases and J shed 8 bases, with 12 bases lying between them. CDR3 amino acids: CASSPEVGGYTF. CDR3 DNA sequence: TGTGCCAGCAGCCCAGAGGTAGGCGGCTACACCTTC.

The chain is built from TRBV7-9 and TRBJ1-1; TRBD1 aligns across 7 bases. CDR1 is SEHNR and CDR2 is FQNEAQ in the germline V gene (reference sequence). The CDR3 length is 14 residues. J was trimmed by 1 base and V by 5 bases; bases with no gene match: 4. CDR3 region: CASSGGQQNTEAFF. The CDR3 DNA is TGTGCCAGCAGCGGGGGACAGCAGAACACTGAAGCTTTCTTT.